These 20 T cell receptor beta chains came from one sample sequenced in a study of radiotherapy plus CTLA-4 blockade in lung cancer. The data were produced by immunoSEQ multiplex PCR, yet TCRdb's version contains in-frame clones alone and is incomplete. The sample has roughly 42,000 clones, over 55% seen once. The source was peripheral blood, collected from a patient treated with radiotherapy plus ipilimumab. The receptors here all came from a human donor with non-small cell lung cancer who had a partial response to radiotherapy plus ipilimumab.

This clone has only a few counts. V usage is TRBV19 and J usage is TRBJ1-6; possibly TRBD1 for D (5 bases). V shed 3 bases and J shed 12 bases, with 12 bases lying between them. The CDR3 covers 13 residues. Germline V CDR1 and CDR2: LNHDA, SQIVND (reference sequence). The CDR3 loop reads CASSIGLDKPLHF. CDR3 sequence (DNA): TGTGCCAGTAGTATCGGATTGGACAAACCCCTCCACTTT.

This chain connects TRBV2 to TRBJ2-1; TRBD2 agrees at 10 bases. The CDR3 is 13 amino acids. The ends lost 8 bases at V and 6 bases at J; junction bases unmatched: 4. CDR1 and CDR2 (germline): SNHLY, FYNNEI. The CDR3 spells CASRTSGSNEQFF. CDR3 coding DNA: TGTGCCAGCCGGACTAGCGGAAGCAATGAGCAGTTCTTC.

The rearrangement links TRBV7-9 to TRBJ2-1; D gene unclear. Germline loops: CDR1 SEHNR, CDR2 FQNEAQ (reference sequence). V lost 0 bases and J lost 10, with 13 bases in between. There are 14 residues in the CDR3. CDR3 amino acids: CASSLARVPGEQFF. The DNA of the CDR3 is TGTGCCAGCAGCTTAGCTCGTGTCCCAGGCGAGCAGTTCTTC.

The rearrangement uses TRBV7-2 and TRBJ2-1; 9 bases line up with TRBD2. The J segment lost 5 bases and the V segment lost 0 bases, leaving 5 bases of the junction unmatched. Germline V gives CDR1 SGHTA, CDR2 FQGNSA. This CDR3 region has 16 residues. In DNA form, the CDR3 reads TGTGCCAGCAGCTTAGCGCCTAGCGGGGTTCACAATGAGCAGTTCTTC. Its protein is CASSLAPSGVHNEQFF.

J is TRBJ2-7 and V is TRBV4-2, with D possibly TRBD1 on 6 matching bases. CDR3 size: 14 residues. Deletions cut 0 bases from V and 3 bases from J, with 9 bases between. Germline CDR1 reads LGHNA; CDR2 reads YNFKEQ. The CDR3 sequence: CASSQDRGYYEQYF. The CDR3 region has the DNA TGTGCCAGCAGCCAAGACAGGGGCTACTACGAGCAGTACTTC.

This clone came up a few times. CDR3 protein: CASSLSGGSYNSPLHF. Here the CDR3 DNA reads TGTGCCAGCAGCTTAAGCGGGGGGTCCTATAATTCACCCCTCCACTTT. The J gene is TRBJ1-6, the V gene TRBV7-2; perhaps TRBD1 as D (5 bases). The germline V gene encodes CDR1 SGHTA and CDR2 FQGNSA. The CDR3 is made up of 16 amino acids. V was cut by 2 bases and J by 1 base, with 9 bases left in between.

The chain links TRBV10-3 to TRBJ1-5, with D perhaps matching TRBD1 (5 bases). The germline V gene has CDR1 ENHRY and CDR2 SYGVKD. The V and J ends lost 3 bases and 3 bases respectively, with 9 bases between them. The CDR3 contains 14 residues. CDR3: CAISEGVDNQPQHF. The CDR3 DNA is TGTGCCATCAGTGAAGGGGTTGACAATCAGCCCCAGCATTTT.

This clone was counted between two and nine times. The V gene is TRBV7-3, the J gene TRBJ1-2, with D maybe TRBD1 (6 bases). The CDR3 loop spans 14 amino acids. Trimming pared 2 bases from V and 6 bases from J, leaving 13 bases between. Germline CDR1 SGHTA, CDR2 FQGTGA. The DNA for the CDR3 is TGTGCCAGCAGCTTAGGAGGGGGGAGGGATGGCTACACCTTC. This translates into CASSLGGGRDGYTF.

This rearrangement joins TRBV7-8 to TRBJ2-1; TRBD2 matches at 14 bases. Germline assignment: CDR1 SGHVS and CDR2 FQNEAQ. This CDR3 has 18 amino acids. V dropped 5 bases and J dropped 0; count of bases not matched to a gene: 6. The CDR3 DNA reads as TGTGCCAGCAGCATGGGACTAGCGGGAGAAGGCTCCTACAATGAGCAGTTCTTC. This codes for CASSMGLAGEGSYNEQFF.

The V and J genes are TRBV14 and TRBJ2-7; perhaps TRBD1 as D (6 bases). The CDR3 sequence is 15 residues long. With 3 bases removed from V and 0 bases from J, the gap between germline ends came to 12 bases. Germline V gene sequence: CDR1 SGHDN, CDR2 FVKESK. The CDR3 coding sequence is TGTGCCAGCAGCCAGCCCGGGACACTCTCCTACGAGCAGTACTTC. This translates into CASSQPGTLSYEQYF.

A note on this clone: Its ends do not fully match the called genes, so a read error is possible. The same CDR3 can be traced to other DNA sequences in this sample. V is TRBV18 and J is TRBJ1-6; 7 nucleotides line up with TRBD1. CDR1 KGHSH and CDR2 LQKENI come from the germline V gene. The CDR3 contains 15 residues. For the CDR3, the DNA is TGTGCCAGCTCATCCCGGGGACAGCACGACTCACCCCTCCACTTC. Its translation: CASSSRGQHDSPLHF.

This sequence joins TRBV5-4 and TRBJ2-1; maybe TRBD2 (7 bases). V was pared by 0 bases and J by 3 bases, with 13 bases between. The CDR3 is made up of 16 amino acids. Germline CDR1 is SGHNT and CDR2 is YYREEE (reference sequence). The CDR3 is CASSLDAGAGYNEQFF. The DNA of the CDR3 is TGTGCCAGCAGCTTGGATGCGGGGGCGGGCTACAATGAGCAGTTCTTC.

This chain links TRBV5-1 with TRBJ2-5, with 8 nucleotides matching TRBD1. Near its end, the DNA agrees better with TRBJ2-7, so the J call may be wrong. This CDR3 spans 16 amino acids. Germline assignment: CDR1 SGHRS and CDR2 YFSETQ. The CDR3 bases are TGCGCCAGCAGTCCCACCTTAGGACAGGGCACCTACGAGCAGTACTTC. Translating it yields CASSPTLGQGTYEQYF.

The chain joins TRBV5-6 to TRBJ2-1; 11 positions match TRBD2. Per the germline V gene, CDR1 is SGHDT and CDR2 is YYEEEE. This CDR3 is 17 amino acids long. The V segment lost 4 bases and the J segment 2 bases; nucleotides outside the gene matches: 8. CDR3 DNA: TGTGCCAGCAGCCCGCCTGGACTAGCGGGTACCTACAATGAGCAGTTCTTC. Its protein is CASSPPGLAGTYNEQFF. The variable domain in full, with the rest retrieved from reference TRBV5-6 and TRBJ2-1, is DAGVTQSPTHLIKTRGQQVTLRCSPKSGHDTVSWYQQALGQGPQFIFQYYEEEERQRGNFPDRFSGHQFPNYSSELNVNALLLGDSALYLCASSPPGLAGTYNEQFFGPGTRLTVL.

The CDR3 loop reads CASSPIQGNGANVLTF. The DNA of the CDR3 is TGTGCCAGCAGCCCCATACAGGGGAATGGGGCCAACGTCCTGACTTTC. J is TRBJ2-6 and V is TRBV5-6; 7 nucleotides agree with TRBD1. This CDR3 region has 16 residues. Looked up from germline, CDR1 is SGHDT and CDR2 is YYEEEE. V was pared by 4 bases and J by 3 bases, with 7 bases of the junction left unmatched.

The rearrangement links TRBV9 to TRBJ2-7, with D perhaps TRBD1 (6 bases). The CDR3 totals 13 residues. CDR1 and CDR2 from the germline V gene are SGDLS and YYNGEE. Trimming removed 0 bases from V and 8 bases from J, with 12 bases in between. The CDR3: CASSVERQDQQYF. DNA for the CDR3: TGTGCCAGCAGCGTAGAGAGACAGGATCAGCAGTACTTC.

This clone was recorded a few times. The rearrangement uses TRBV15 and TRBJ2-3; tentatively, D is TRBD2 (6 bases). This CDR3 is built from 14 residues. With 0 bases removed from V and 8 bases from J, the gap between germline ends came to 12 bases. The germline V gene has CDR1 LNHNV and CDR2 YYDKDF (reference sequence). This CDR3 reads CATSREGLRGTQYF. CDR3 coding DNA: TGTGCCACCAGCAGAGAGGGACTCCGAGGTACGCAGTATTTT.

The V gene is TRBV5-5, the J gene TRBJ1-2, with D possibly TRBD1 on 5 matching bases. The CDR3 consists of 13 residues. V was pared by 1 base and J by 4 bases, with 8 bases between. From germline, CDR1 is SGHKS and CDR2 YYEKEE (reference sequence). The CDR3 here is CASSLSRGYGYTF. The CDR3 nucleotides are TGTGCCAGCAGCTTGTCAAGGGGCTATGGCTACACCTTC. Complete variable domain (other parts from reference TRBV5-5 and TRBJ1-2): DAGVTQSPTHLIKTRGQQVTLRCSPISGHKSVSWYQQVLGQGPQFIFQYYEKEERGRGNFPDRFSARQFPNYSSELNVNALLLGDSALYLCASSLSRGYGYTFGSGTRLTVV.

This chain connects TRBV6-5 to TRBJ2-7, with D perhaps TRBD1 (6 bases). The germline V gene has CDR1 MNHEY and CDR2 SVGAGI. The CDR3 consists of 15 residues. V was trimmed by 0 bases and J by 0 bases, leaving 9 bases between them. CDR3 in amino acids: CASSYSRDISYEQYF. CDR3 coding DNA: TGTGCCAGCAGTTACTCCCGGGACATCTCCTACGAGCAGTACTTC.

The chain couples TRBV29-1 to TRBJ1-2, with a weak D call TRBD1 (5 bases). Per the germline V gene, CDR1 is SQVTM and CDR2 is ANQGSEA. The CDR3 contains 14 residues. Trimming removed 4 bases from V and 8 bases from J, with 20 bases in between. The CDR3 protein is CSVGQRQYLYGYTF. The CDR3 DNA follows: TGCAGCGTTGGACAGAGACAGTACTTATACGGCTACACCTTC.